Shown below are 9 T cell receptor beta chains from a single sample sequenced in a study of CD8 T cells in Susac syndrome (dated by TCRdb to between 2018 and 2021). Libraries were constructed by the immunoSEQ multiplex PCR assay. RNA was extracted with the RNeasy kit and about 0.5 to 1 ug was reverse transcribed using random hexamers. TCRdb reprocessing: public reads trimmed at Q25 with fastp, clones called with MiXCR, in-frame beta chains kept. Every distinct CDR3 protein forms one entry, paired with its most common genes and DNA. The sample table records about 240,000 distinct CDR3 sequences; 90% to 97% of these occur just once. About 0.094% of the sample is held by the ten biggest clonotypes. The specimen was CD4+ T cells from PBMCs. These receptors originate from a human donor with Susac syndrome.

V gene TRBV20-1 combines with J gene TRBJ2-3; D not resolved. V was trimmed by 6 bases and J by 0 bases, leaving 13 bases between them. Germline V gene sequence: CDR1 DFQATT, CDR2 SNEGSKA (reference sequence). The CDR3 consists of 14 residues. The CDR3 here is CSALTLTSTDTQYF. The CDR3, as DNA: TGCAGTGCCCTGACTCTGACAAGCACAGATACGCAGTATTTT.

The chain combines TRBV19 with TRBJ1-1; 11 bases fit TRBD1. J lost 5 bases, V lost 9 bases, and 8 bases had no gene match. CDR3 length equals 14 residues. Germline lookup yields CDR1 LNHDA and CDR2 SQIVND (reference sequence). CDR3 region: CASGTGGGGTEAFF. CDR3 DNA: TGTGCCAGCGGGACAGGGGGAGGGGGGACTGAAGCTTTCTTT.

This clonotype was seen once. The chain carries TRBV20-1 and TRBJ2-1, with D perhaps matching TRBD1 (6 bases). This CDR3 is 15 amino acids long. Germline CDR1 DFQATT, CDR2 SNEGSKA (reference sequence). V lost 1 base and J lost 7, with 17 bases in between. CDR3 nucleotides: TGCAGTGCTAGAGCAGCAGGGGACATATGGAATGAGCAGTTCTTC. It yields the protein CSARAAGDIWNEQFF.

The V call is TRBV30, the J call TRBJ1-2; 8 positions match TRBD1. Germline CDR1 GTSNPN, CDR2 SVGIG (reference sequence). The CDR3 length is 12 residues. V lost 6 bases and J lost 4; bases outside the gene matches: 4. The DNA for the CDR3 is TGTGCCTGCCGCGGGACAGGCTATGGCTACACCTTC. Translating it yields CACRGTGYGYTF.

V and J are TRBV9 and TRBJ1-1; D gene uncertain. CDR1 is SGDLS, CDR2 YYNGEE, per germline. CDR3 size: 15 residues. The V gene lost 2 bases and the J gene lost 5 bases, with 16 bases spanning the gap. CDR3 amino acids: CASSVGPTAQTEAFF. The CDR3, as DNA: TGTGCCAGCAGCGTCGGACCCACAGCCCAGACTGAAGCTTTCTTT.

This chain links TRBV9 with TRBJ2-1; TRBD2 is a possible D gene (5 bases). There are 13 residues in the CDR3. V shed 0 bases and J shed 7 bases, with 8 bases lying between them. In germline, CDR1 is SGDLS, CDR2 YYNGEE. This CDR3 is CASSVGPGNEQFF. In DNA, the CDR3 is TGTGCCAGCAGCGTAGGTCCGGGGAATGAGCAGTTCTTC.

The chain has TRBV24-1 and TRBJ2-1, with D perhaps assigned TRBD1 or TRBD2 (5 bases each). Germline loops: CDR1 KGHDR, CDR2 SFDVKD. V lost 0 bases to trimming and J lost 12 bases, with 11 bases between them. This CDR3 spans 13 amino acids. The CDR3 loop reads CATSDLEGLVQFF. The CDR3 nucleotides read TGTGCCACCAGTGATTTGGAGGGGTTAGTGCAGTTCTTC.

The CDR3: CASSPVGGVGTDTQYF. The CDR3 DNA sequence: TGTGCCAGCAGCCCTGTGGGAGGGGTAGGCACAGATACGCAGTATTTT. The chain combines TRBV7-9 with TRBJ2-3; 7 bases align to TRBD2. J gave up 1 base and V 5 bases, and 9 bases lay outside the gene matches. The germline V gene encodes CDR1 SEHNR and CDR2 FQNEAQ (reference sequence). The CDR3 totals 16 residues.

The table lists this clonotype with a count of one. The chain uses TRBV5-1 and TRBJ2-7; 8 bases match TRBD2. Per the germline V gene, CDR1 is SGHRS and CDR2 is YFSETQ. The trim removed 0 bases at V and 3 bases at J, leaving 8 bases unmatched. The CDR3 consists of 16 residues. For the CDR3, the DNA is TGCGCCAGCAGCTTGGCTCTTGGGACTAGGAACTACGAGCAGTACTTC. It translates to CASSLALGTRNYEQYF.